This T cell receptor beta chain was retrieved from a study of identical twins. Points from the study as a whole: Out-of-frame alpha sequences shared between twins exhibited an excess of low generation probability.

CDR3 length: 11 amino acids. Trimming left V 0 bases short and J 10 bases short, with 4 bases between. CDR1 is SGHRS, CDR2 YFSETQ, per germline. TCRdb itself ran the 5' RACE reads through MiXCR, one entry per CDR3 protein. Of approximately 670,000 distinct CDR3 sequences listed, approximately 6.1% are singletons. This clonotype was picked up many times. As yet, its antigen is unknown. This clonotype originated in a man younger than 30 in good health. This chain links TRBV5-1 with TRBJ2-2; D ambiguous. The sequenced material came from naive T cells sorted from blood. The CDR3 DNA sequence: TGCGCCAGCAGCTTGGAAGAGGAGCTGTTTTTT. It translates to CASSLEEELFF.